This record covers a single T cell receptor beta chain. This specimen comes from a study of blood T cells in healthy people across ages. CDR3 length: 17 residues. Together with a sample-barcoded 5' primer, a J-beta primer mix was included in a second PCR lasting roughly 6 to 12 cycles. Each cDNA molecule was tagged by a template-switch adaptor with 12 random nucleotides. TCRdb re-analysed the 5' RACE reads in MiXCR, keeping a single row per CDR3 protein. The table has approximately 490,000 distinct CDR3 sequences, around 24% seen once. The sample also formed part of further work on T cells of mothers and their children. That publication notes: Once extracted, all RNA went into cDNA synthesis at about 1.5 ug per 15 ul. About 2.8 million TCR beta reads per child versus over 8 million per mother. Across the analysis, no persistent microchimeric T cell clones were detected.

This receptor was identified in a boy aged 5-17 years in good health. The J gene is TRBJ2-5, the V gene TRBV21-1; TRBD1 reflects the table's D call only, with no check against the DNA. TRBV21-1 is a recognized pseudogene. Material: blood. The CDR3 sequence is CASSNLLGQGAQETQYF. The DNA for the CDR3 is TGTGCCAGCAGCAATCTTTTAGGACAGGGTGCCCAAGAGACCCAGTACTTC.